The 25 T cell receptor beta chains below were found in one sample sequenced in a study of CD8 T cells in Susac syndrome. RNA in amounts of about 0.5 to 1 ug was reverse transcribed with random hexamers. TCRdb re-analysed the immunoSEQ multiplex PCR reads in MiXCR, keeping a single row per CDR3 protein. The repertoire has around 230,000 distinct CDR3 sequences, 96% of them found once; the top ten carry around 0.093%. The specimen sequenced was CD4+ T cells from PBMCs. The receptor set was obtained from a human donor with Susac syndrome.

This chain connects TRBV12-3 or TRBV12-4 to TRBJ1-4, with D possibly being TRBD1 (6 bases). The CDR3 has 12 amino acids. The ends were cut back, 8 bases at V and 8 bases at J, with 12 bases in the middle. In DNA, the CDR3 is TGTGCCAGCCGCAGGGGAGACGAAAAACTGTTTTTT. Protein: CASRRGDEKLFF.

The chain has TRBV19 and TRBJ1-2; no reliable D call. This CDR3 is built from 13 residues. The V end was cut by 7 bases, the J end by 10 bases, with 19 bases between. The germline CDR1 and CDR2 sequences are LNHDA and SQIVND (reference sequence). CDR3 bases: TGTGCCAGTACCATTGATGAAGGGCTCGCCTACACCTTC. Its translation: CASTIDEGLAYTF.

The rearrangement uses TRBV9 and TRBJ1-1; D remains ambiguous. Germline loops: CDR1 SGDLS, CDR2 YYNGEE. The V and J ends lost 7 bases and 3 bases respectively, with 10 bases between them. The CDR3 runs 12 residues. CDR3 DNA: TGTGCCAGCGGATTCCGGGACACTGAAGCTTTCTTT. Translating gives CASGFRDTEAFF. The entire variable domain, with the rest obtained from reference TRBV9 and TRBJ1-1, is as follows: DSGVTQTPKHLITATGQRVTLRCSPRSGDLSVYWYQQSLDQGLQFLIQYYNGEERAKGNILERFSAQQFPDLHSELNLSSLELGDSALYFCASGFRDTEAFFGQGTRLTVV.

The CDR3: CASRKGGGSYGYTF. DNA for the CDR3: TGTGCCAGTAGAAAAGGGGGCGGTTCCTATGGCTACACCTTC. The V gene is TRBV19, the J gene TRBJ1-2; 7 bases line up with TRBD1. The trim removed 6 bases at V and 4 bases at J, leaving 8 bases unmatched. The CDR3 is 14 residues long. Germline CDR1 LNHDA, CDR2 SQIVND (reference sequence).

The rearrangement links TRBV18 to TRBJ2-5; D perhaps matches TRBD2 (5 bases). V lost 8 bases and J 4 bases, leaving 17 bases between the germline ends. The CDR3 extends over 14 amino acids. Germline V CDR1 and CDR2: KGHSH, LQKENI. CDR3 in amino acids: CASKWETGRETQYF. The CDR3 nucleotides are TGTGCCAGCAAGTGGGAGACCGGTAGAGAGACCCAGTACTTC.

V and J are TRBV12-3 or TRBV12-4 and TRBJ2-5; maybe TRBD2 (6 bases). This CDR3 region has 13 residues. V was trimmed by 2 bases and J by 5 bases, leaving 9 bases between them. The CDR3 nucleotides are TGTGCCAGCAGTTTATCCCGGGGGGAGACCCAGTACTTC. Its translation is CASSLSRGETQYF.

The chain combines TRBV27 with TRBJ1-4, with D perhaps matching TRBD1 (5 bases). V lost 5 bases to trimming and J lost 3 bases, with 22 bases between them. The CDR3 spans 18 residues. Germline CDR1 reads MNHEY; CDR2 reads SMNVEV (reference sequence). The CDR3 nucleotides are TGTGCCAGCAGTAGATTAGGGGACTCCCTCACTTCTAATGAAAAACTGTTTTTT. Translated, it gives CASSRLGDSLTSNEKLFF. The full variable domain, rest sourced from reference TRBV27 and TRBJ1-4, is EAQVTQNPRYLITVTGKKLTVTCSQNMNHEYMSWYRQDPGLGLRQIYYSMNVEVTDKGDVPEGYKVSRKEKRNFPLILESPSPNQTSLYFCASSRLGDSLTSNEKLFFGSGTQLSVL.

The CDR3 bases are TGTGCCAGCAGTTACGGGACAGGGGGCAATCAGCCCCAGCATTTT. Residues: CASSYGTGGNQPQHF. V usage is TRBV27 and J usage is TRBJ1-5, with 10 nucleotides matching TRBD1. Per germline, CDR1 MNHEY and CDR2 SMNVEV (reference sequence). The trim removed 4 bases at V and 2 bases at J, leaving 2 bases unmatched. The CDR3 extends over 15 amino acids.

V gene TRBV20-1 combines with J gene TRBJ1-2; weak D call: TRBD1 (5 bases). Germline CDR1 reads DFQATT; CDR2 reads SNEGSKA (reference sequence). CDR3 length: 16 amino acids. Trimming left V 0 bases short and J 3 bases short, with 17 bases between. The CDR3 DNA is TGCAGTGCTAGAGATGGACGGGACCTCACTCACTATGGCTACACCTTC. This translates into CSARDGRDLTHYGYTF.

The CDR3 is CATSSGGAGANVLTF. CDR3 DNA: TGTGCCACCAGCAGTGGGGGGGCTGGGGCCAACGTCCTGACTTTC. This chain connects TRBV15 to TRBJ2-6; 7 bases are shared with TRBD2. CDR3 length: 15 amino acids. Unmatched junction bases numbered 1, after V lost 3 bases and J lost 2 bases. The germline V gene encodes CDR1 LNHNV and CDR2 YYDKDF (reference sequence).

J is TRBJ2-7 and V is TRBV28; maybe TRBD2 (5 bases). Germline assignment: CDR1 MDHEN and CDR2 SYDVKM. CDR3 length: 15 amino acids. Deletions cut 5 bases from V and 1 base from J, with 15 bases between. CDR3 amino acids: CASSVRVGTSYEQYF. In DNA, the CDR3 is TGTGCCAGCAGTGTGAGGGTCGGAACATCCTACGAGCAGTACTTC. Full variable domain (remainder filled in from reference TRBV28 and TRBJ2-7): DVKVTQSSRYLVKRTGEKVFLECVQDMDHENMFWYRQDPGLGLRLIYFSYDVKMKEKGDIPEGYSVSREKKERFSLILESASTNQTSMYLCASSVRVGTSYEQYFGPGTRLTVT.

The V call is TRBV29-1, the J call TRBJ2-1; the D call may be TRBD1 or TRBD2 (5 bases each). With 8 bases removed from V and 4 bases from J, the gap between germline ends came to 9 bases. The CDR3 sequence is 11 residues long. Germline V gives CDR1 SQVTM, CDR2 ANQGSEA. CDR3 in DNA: TGCAGCTTGGGACGGTACAATGAGCAGTTCTTC. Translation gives CSLGRYNEQFF.

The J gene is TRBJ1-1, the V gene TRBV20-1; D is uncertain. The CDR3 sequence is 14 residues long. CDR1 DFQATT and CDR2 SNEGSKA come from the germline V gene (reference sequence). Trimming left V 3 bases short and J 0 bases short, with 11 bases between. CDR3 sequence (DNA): TGCAGTGCTAGGGTCGACGCTATGAACACTGAAGCTTTCTTT. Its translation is CSARVDAMNTEAFF.

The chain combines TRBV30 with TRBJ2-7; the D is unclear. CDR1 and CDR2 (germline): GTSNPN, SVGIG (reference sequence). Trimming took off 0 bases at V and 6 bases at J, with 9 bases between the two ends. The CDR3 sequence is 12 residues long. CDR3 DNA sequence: TGTGCCTGGAGTGTCAGCCTGTCCGAGCAGTACTTC. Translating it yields CAWSVSLSEQYF.

CDR3 in amino acids: CSVGDRVNTGELFF. The CDR3 region has the DNA TGCAGCGTGGGGGACAGGGTGAACACCGGGGAGCTGTTTTTT. The rearrangement joins TRBV29-1 to TRBJ2-2; 9 bases fit TRBD1. Trimming cost V 6 bases and J 1 base; bases outside gene matches: 3. This CDR3 spans 14 amino acids. Germline V lookup: CDR1 SQVTM, CDR2 ANQGSEA.

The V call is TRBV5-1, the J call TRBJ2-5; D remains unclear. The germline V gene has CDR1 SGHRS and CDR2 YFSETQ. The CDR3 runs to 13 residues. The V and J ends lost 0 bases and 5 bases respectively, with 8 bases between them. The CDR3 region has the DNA TGCGCCAGCAGCTTGGTGGTCCAGGAGACCCAGTACTTC. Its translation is CASSLVVQETQYF. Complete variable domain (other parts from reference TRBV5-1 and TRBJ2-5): KAGVTQTPRYLIKTRGQQVTLSCSPISGHRSVSWYQQTPGQGLQFLFEYFSETQRNKGNFPGRFSGRQFSNSRSEMNVSTLELGDSALYLCASSLVVQETQYFGPGTRLLVL.

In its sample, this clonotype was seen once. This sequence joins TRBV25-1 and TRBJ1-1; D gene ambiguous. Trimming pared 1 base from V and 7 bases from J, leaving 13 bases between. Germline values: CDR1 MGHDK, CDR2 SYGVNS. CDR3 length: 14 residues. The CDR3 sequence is CASSEFGEGREAFF. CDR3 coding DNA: TGTGCCAGCAGTGAATTTGGGGAGGGCCGTGAAGCTTTCTTT.

The chain's CDR3 is CASSVFAEMVTDTQYF. The CDR3, as DNA: TGTGCCAGCAGCGTTTTTGCGGAGATGGTTACAGATACGCAGTATTTT. V is TRBV9 and J is TRBJ2-3; D not resolved. V was cut by 2 bases and J by 3 bases, with 16 bases left in between. This CDR3 is built from 16 residues. Germline V gene sequence: CDR1 SGDLS, CDR2 YYNGEE.

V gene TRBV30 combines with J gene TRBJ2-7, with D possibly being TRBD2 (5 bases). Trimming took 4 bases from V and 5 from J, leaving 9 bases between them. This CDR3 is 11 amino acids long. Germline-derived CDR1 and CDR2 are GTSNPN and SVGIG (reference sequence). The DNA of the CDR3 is TGTGCCTGGACCGAGCGGCACGAGCAGTACTTC. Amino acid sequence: CAWTERHEQYF.

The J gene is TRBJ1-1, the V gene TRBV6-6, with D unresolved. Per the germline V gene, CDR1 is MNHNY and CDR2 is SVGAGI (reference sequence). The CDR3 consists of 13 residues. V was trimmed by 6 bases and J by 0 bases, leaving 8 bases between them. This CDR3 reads CASSRAMNTEAFF. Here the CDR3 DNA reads TGTGCCAGCAGCCGTGCGATGAACACTGAAGCTTTCTTT.

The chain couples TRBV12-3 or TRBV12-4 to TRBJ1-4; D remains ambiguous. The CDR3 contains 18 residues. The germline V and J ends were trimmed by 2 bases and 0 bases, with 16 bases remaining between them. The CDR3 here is CASSLLAQRGSTNEKLFF. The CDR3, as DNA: TGTGCCAGCAGTTTATTGGCCCAGCGCGGGTCAACTAATGAAAAACTGTTTTTT.

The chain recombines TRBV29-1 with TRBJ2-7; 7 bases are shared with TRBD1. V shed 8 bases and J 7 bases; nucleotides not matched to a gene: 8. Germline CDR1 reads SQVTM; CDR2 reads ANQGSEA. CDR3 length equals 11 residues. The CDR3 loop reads CSTNQGDEQYF. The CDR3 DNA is TGCAGCACAAACCAGGGGGATGAGCAGTACTTC.

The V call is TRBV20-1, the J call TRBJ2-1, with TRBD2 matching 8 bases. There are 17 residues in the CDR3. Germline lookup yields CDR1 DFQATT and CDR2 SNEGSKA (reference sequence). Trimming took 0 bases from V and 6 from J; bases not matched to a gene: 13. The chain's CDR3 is CSARDNEGTRGGNEQFF. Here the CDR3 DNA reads TGCAGTGCTAGAGATAATGAAGGGACTAGGGGGGGCAATGAGCAGTTCTTC.

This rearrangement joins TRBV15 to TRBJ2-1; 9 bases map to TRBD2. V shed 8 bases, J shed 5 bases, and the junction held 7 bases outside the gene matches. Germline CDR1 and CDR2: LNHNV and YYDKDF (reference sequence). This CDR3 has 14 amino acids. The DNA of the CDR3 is TGTGCCACCGAGCGGGAGGCTTCGAACAATGAGCAGTTCTTC. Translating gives CATEREASNNEQFF.

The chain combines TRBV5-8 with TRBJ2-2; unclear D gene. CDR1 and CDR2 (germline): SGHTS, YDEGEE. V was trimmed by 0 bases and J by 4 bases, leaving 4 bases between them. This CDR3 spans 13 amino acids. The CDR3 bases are TGTGCCAGCAGCTTGGTGGTCACCGGGGAGCTGTTTTTT. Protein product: CASSLVVTGELFF.